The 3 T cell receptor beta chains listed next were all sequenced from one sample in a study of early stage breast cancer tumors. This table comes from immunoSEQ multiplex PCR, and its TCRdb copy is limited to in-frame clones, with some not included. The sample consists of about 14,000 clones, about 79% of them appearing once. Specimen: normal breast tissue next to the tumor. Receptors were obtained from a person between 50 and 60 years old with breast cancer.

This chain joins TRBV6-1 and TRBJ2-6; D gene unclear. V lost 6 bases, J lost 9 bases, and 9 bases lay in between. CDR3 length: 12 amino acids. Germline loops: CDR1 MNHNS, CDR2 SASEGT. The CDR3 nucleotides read TGTGCCAGCAGCCAGAGCCTCAACGTCCTGACTTTC. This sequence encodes CASSQSLNVLTF.

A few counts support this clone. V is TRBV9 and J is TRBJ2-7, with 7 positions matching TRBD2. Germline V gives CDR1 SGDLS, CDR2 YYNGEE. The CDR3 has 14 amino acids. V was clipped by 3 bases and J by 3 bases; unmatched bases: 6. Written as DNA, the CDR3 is TGTGCCAGCAGCGAACTAGCGTTAAGCTACGAGCAGTACTTC. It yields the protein CASSELALSYEQYF.

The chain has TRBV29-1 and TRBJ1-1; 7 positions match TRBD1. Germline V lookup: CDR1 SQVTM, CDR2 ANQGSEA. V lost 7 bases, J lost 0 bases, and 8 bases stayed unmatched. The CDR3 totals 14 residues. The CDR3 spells CSGAQGVMNTEAFF. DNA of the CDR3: TGCAGCGGGGCCCAGGGGGTCATGAACACTGAAGCTTTCTTT.